This T cell receptor beta chain was recovered during a study of cytomegalovirus exposure and HLA in healthy donors. Study-level results: Usually a TCR sequence was rare, but some public TCRs were found in many donors. TCR beta sequences reportedly predicted the HLA-A and HLA-B alleles of most subjects accurately.

CDR3 length equals 13 residues. V lost 5 bases and J lost 2, with 9 bases in between. CDR1 and CDR2 from the germline V gene are SGHTA and FQGNSA. Worth noting for this clone: Its antigen remains unknown.

It was with 60 Vbeta and 13 Jbeta primers that the PCR ran. Assay used: immunoSEQ multiplex PCR; TCRdb lists only in-frame clones, some missing. The sample includes 25,000 to 30,000 clones. The chain is built from TRBV7-2 and TRBJ2-5; tentative D call: TRBD2 (5 bases). This sequence originates from a man aged 25 to 45 in good health and CMV-seronegative. Sequencing was done on a sample of PBMCs. The CDR3 DNA sequence: TGTGCCAGCAGCCCGGGATTGCAAGAGACCCAGTACTTC. Protein sequence: CASSPGLQETQYF.